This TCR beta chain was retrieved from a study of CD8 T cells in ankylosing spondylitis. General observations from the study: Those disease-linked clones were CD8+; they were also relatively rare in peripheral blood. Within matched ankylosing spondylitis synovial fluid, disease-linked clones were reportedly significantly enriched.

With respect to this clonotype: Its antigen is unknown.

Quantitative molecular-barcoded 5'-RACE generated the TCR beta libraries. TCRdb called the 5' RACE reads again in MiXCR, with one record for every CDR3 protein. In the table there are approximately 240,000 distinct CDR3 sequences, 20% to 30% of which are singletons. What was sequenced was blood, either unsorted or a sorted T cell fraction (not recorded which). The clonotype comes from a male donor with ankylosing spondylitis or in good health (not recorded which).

The CDR3 loop reads CASSDWAYEQYF. CDR3 bases: TGTGCCAGCTCTGACTGGGCCTACGAGCAGTACTTC. J is TRBJ2-7 and V is TRBV14; D not resolved. The CDR3 has 12 amino acids. The germline CDR1 and CDR2 sequences are SGHDN and FVKESK. Trimming cost V 8 bases and J 2 bases, with 10 bases left between them.